The rows below give T cell receptor beta chains drawn from one sample of a study of T cell responses to AZD1222 COVID-19 vaccine. Some clones are missing from TCRdb's copy, which holds only in-frame ones; the method was immunoSEQ multiplex PCR. The sample contains about 96,000 clones, 90% of which appear only once. The specimen comprised peripheral blood, sampled on day 0 of AZD1222 vaccination. These receptors all stem from an adult in good health. CDR3s include the opening cysteine and the closing phenylalanine or tryptophan. The D gene is left open where the match is weak. Clone size is shown for a subset of rows, as once, few, many or a class of expanded clone.

>NA|TRBV2|TRBJ2-5|NA
CASTRNPPGAQETQYF
TGTGCCAGCACCCGAAACCCCCCCGGGGCGCAAGAGACCCAGTACTTC
>NA|TRBV6-2/TRBV6-3|TRBJ2-7|once
CASCPGSLAVREQYF
TGTGCCAGCTGCCCTGGGTCGCTGGCGGTCCGCGAGCAGTACTTC
>TRBD1|TRBV27|TRBJ1-2|NA
CASKRTGNNGYTF
TGTGCCAGCAAACGGACAGGGAACAACGGCTACACCTTC
>NA|TRBV28|TRBJ2-1|NA
CASSLYNEQFF
TGTGCCAGCAGTCTATACAATGAGCAGTTCTTC
>NA|TRBV6-5|TRBJ2-5|few
CASSTVIGMETQYF
TGTGCCAGCAGCACCGTGATAGGGATGGAGACCCAGTACTTC
>TRBD1|TRBV5-6|TRBJ1-6|NA
CASSSQGARGNSPLHF
TGTGCCAGCAGCTCCCAGGGGGCGCGTGGCAATTCACCCCTCCACTTT
>NA|TRBV24-1|TRBJ2-3|NA
CATSGGGVASTDTQYF
TGTGCCACCAGTGGGGGTGGAGTGGCTAGCACAGATACGCAGTATTTT
>TRBD2|TRBV9|TRBJ2-5|NA
CASSVGGGKQETQYF
TGTGCCAGCAGCGTAGGCGGGGGTAAACAAGAGACCCAGTACTTC
>NA|TRBV28|TRBJ2-1|NA
CASSFWRARPSYNEQFF
TGTGCCAGCAGTTTTTGGCGGGCACGCCCCTCCTACAATGAGCAGTTCTTC
>NA|TRBV7-9|TRBJ2-3|NA
CASSLLSGFLSTDTQYF
TGTGCCAGCAGCTTACTTAGCGGCTTCCTTAGCACAGATACGCAGTATTTT
>NA|TRBV7-2|TRBJ2-3|NA
CASSPPVGTDTQYF
TGTGCCAGCAGCCCCCCTGTCGGCACAGATACGCAGTATTTT
>TRBD2|TRBV15|TRBJ2-7|NA
CATSLGRAYEQYF
TGTGCCACCAGCCTGGGGAGGGCCTACGAGCAGTACTTC
>TRBD1|TRBV4-3|TRBJ2-5|NA
CASSQDGTVWETQYF
TGCGCCAGCAGCCAAGATGGGACAGTCTGGGAGACCCAGTACTTC
>NA|TRBV15|TRBJ1-1|NA
CATSRGLLGTEAFF
TGTGCCACCAGCCGGGGACTCCTGGGAACTGAAGCTTTCTTT
>NA|TRBV7-8|TRBJ1-1|NA
CASSLRGTEAFF
TGTGCCAGCAGCTTAAGAGGGACTGAAGCTTTCTTT
>NA|TRBV12-3/TRBV12-4|TRBJ2-1|once
CASSLSGRDEQFF
TGTGCCAGCAGTCTATCCGGCAGAGATGAGCAGTTCTTC
>NA|TRBV18|TRBJ2-3|NA
CASSPPSGNTQYF
TGTGCCAGCTCACCCCCTTCCGGGAATACGCAGTATTTT
>TRBD1|TRBV27|TRBJ1-2|NA
CASRRPGQGDYGYTF
TGTGCCAGCAGACGCCCGGGGCAGGGGGACTATGGCTACACCTTC
>NA|TRBV28|TRBJ1-2|NA
CASSLVGPGAAAYTF
TGTGCCAGCAGTTTGGTGGGGCCCGGGGCCGCTGCCTACACCTTC
>NA|TRBV6-5|TRBJ1-3|NA
CASTPEWSGNTIYF
TGTGCCAGCACCCCTGAATGGTCTGGAAACACCATATATTTT
>NA|TRBV7-2|TRBJ2-3|NA
CASSSDRAGGADTQYF
TGTGCCAGCAGCTCGGACAGGGCCGGGGGGGCAGATACGCAGTATTTT
>NA|TRBV6-5|TRBJ2-6|once
CASSYSGNSGANVLTF
TGTGCCAGCAGTTACTCGGGGAACTCTGGGGCCAACGTCCTGACTTTC
>NA|TRBV5-4|TRBJ1-2|NA
CASSLEGQSSYGYTF
TGTGCCAGCAGCTTGGAAGGGCAGTCGAGCTATGGCTACACCTTC
>TRBD1|TRBV19|TRBJ2-7|NA
CASSIVGTVYEQYF
TGTGCCAGTAGTATAGTCGGGACAGTCTACGAGCAGTACTTC
>NA|TRBV25-1|TRBJ1-3|NA
CASRREGVSGNTIYF
TGTGCCAGCAGGCGAGAAGGGGTCTCTGGAAACACCATATATTTT
>NA|TRBV19|TRBJ2-6|NA
CASSVASGANVLTF
TGTGCCAGTAGTGTTGCCTCTGGGGCCAACGTCCTGACTTTC
>TRBD1|TRBV30|TRBJ2-7|NA
CAWKQGAGYEQYF
TGTGCCTGGAAACAGGGGGCGGGGTACGAGCAGTACTTC
>NA|TRBV28|TRBJ2-6|NA
CASSSGLISGANVLTF
TGTGCCAGCAGTTCCGGACTTATCTCTGGGGCCAACGTCCTGACTTTC
>TRBD2|TRBV27|TRBJ2-3|NA
CASSLSLAGGGDTQYF
TGTGCCAGCAGTTTATCACTAGCGGGAGGGGGAGATACGCAGTATTTT
>TRBD2|TRBV7-9|TRBJ2-7|NA
CASSQTLGLAGGSYEQYF
TGTGCCAGCAGCCAAACCCTGGGACTAGCGGGAGGATCCTACGAGCAGTACTTC
>NA|TRBV7-3|TRBJ2-4|NA
CASSLNRGYIQYF
TGTGCCAGCAGCTTAAACCGGGGGTACATTCAGTACTTC
>NA|TRBV24-1|TRBJ2-5|NA
CATSDYRETQYF
TGTGCCACCAGTGACTATCGAGAGACCCAGTACTTC
>TRBD2|TRBV5-8|TRBJ2-3|NA
CASSSRTSGKGDTQYF
TGTGCCAGCAGCTCGCGGACTAGCGGGAAGGGAGATACGCAGTATTTT
>NA|TRBV18|TRBJ1-1|NA
CASSPWHKNTEAFF
TGTGCCAGCTCACCATGGCACAAGAACACTGAAGCTTTCTTT
>TRBD1|TRBV19|TRBJ2-7|NA
CATGQGLYEQYF
TGTGCCACAGGACAGGGGCTCTACGAGCAGTACTTC
>NA|TRBV5-4|TRBJ2-2|NA
CASSLGYTGELFF
TGTGCCAGCAGCTTGGGGTACACCGGGGAGCTGTTTTTT
>TRBD1|TRBV28|TRBJ1-2|NA
CASSSGQGYGYTF
TGTGCCAGCAGTTCCGGACAGGGTTATGGCTACACCTTC
>NA|TRBV4-2|TRBJ1-1|NA
CASSQVGGTEAFF
TGTGCCAGCAGCCAAGTGGGCGGGACTGAAGCTTTCTTT
>TRBD1|TRBV11-2|TRBJ1-5|once
CASSLDVDRGYQPQHF
TGTGCCAGCAGCTTAGACGTGGACAGGGGATACCAGCCCCAGCATTTT
>NA|TRBV30|TRBJ2-7|NA
CAWSGTGHYEQYF
TGTGCCTGGAGTGGAACAGGGCATTACGAGCAGTACTTC
>NA|TRBV4-2|TRBJ1-2|NA
CASSQDTAGYTF
TGTGCCAGCAGCCAAGACACCGCGGGCTACACCTTC
>NA|TRBV3-1/TRBV3-2|TRBJ2-7|NA
CASSPRRAIYEQYF
TGTGCCAGCAGCCCGAGGAGGGCCATCTACGAGCAGTACTTC
>NA|TRBV3-1/TRBV3-2|TRBJ2-1|NA
CASSQEGAGPYNEQFF
TGTGCCAGCAGCCAAGAGGGAGCAGGGCCCTACAATGAGCAGTTCTTC
>TRBD1|TRBV11-1|TRBJ2-7|NA
CASSLGTGNYEQYF
TGTGCCAGCAGCTTAGGGACAGGGAACTACGAGCAGTACTTC
>TRBD1|TRBV7-2|TRBJ2-5|NA
CASSSRTGGWETQYF
TGTGCCAGCAGCTCCCGGACAGGGGGTTGGGAGACCCAGTACTTC
>TRBD2|TRBV2|TRBJ2-1|NA
CASTQEGLAGGYNEQFF
TGTGCCAGCACCCAGGAGGGGCTAGCGGGAGGCTACAATGAGCAGTTCTTC
>NA|TRBV6-2/TRBV6-3|TRBJ1-6|few
CASSPVGTGSPLHF
TGTGCCAGCAGCCCCGTGGGTACCGGCTCACCCCTCCACTTT